The clone carrying this T cell receptor beta chain was observed many times. These data originate in a study of breast tumors, draining lymph nodes, adjacent tissues. This CDR3 contains 13 residues. J was trimmed by 5 bases and V by 7 bases; bases with no gene match: 6. Germline V gives CDR1 MNHNS, CDR2 SASEGT. MiXCR, applied by TCRdb to the multiplex PCR reads, yields one record per CDR3 protein. The data show about 53,000 distinct CDR3 sequences, 42% seen once. Source material: breast tumor tissue. The sequence derives from a female donor with breast cancer. Some clones in this sample may be carry-over from other donors' samples. V is TRBV6-1 and J is TRBJ2-7, with TRBD2 identical over 9 bases. CDR3: CASNGLASHEQYF. Written as DNA, the CDR3 is TGTGCCAGCAACGGACTAGCGAGCCACGAGCAGTACTTC.